Listed here are 24 T cell receptor beta chains from one sample, sequenced in a study of blood T cell repertoires in COVID-19. Sequencing was performed with immunoSEQ multiplex PCR; in TCRdb, only in-frame clones are kept and a portion is missing. The sample shows roughly 120,000 clones, around 90% of them seen only once. The sequenced material came from peripheral blood. Receptor source: a human donor in a cohort sampled during active COVID-19.

This clone was counted between two and nine times. This chain connects TRBV14 to TRBJ2-1, with 9 bases lining up with TRBD2. The CDR3 consists of 15 residues. From germline, CDR1 is SGHDN and CDR2 FVKESK. With 6 bases clipped from V and 3 bases from J, the junction kept 6 bases outside the gene matches. The CDR3 region is CASRSTSGRYNEQFF. The DNA for the CDR3 is TGTGCCAGCAGGTCTACTAGCGGGCGCTACAATGAGCAGTTCTTC.

The rearrangement uses TRBV18 and TRBJ2-3, with a possible D match to TRBD1 (5 bases). CDR3 length equals 14 residues. The V gene lost 6 bases and the J gene lost 3 bases, with 13 bases spanning the gap. Germline CDR1 KGHSH, CDR2 LQKENI. The CDR3 sequence: CASSPKTGTDTQYF. CDR3 in DNA: TGTGCCAGCTCGCCCAAAACAGGAACAGATACGCAGTATTTT.

This rearrangement joins TRBV12-3 or TRBV12-4 to TRBJ1-1; 8 nucleotides match TRBD1. The CDR3 is 13 residues long. V was pared by 7 bases and J by 5 bases, with 6 bases of the junction left unmatched. DNA of the CDR3: TGTGCCAGCATACGGACAGGGAAGACTGAAGCTTTCTTT. This sequence encodes CASIRTGKTEAFF.

The chain recombines TRBV6-2 or TRBV6-3 with TRBJ2-7; TRBD2 aligns across 11 bases. The CDR3 loop spans 17 amino acids. Per germline, CDR1 MNHEY and CDR2 SVGEGT. The V segment lost 0 bases and the J segment 5 bases; nucleotides outside the gene matches: 9. In DNA, the CDR3 is TGTGCCAGCAGTTACTCGCCCAGACTAGCGGGATGGGACGAGCAGTACTTC. It codes for CASSYSPRLAGWDEQYF.

The CDR3 spells CASSLGDRLAGAETQYF. Written as DNA, the CDR3 is TGTGCCAGCAGCTTGGGGGACAGACTAGCGGGAGCGGAGACCCAGTACTTC. The V and J genes are TRBV5-4 and TRBJ2-5; 12 bases map to TRBD2. This CDR3 spans 17 amino acids. Germline CDR1 reads SGHNT; CDR2 reads YYREEE (reference sequence). V dropped 0 bases and J dropped 5; count of bases not matched to a gene: 8.

The chain carries TRBV21-1 and TRBJ2-7; the DNA was not compared with TRBD1, the D call given in the table. TRBV21-1 is a documented pseudogene. CDR3 length: 16 amino acids. The CDR3 coding sequence is TGTGCCAGCAGCCCCCGCGTTGGGAACAGGGACCACGAGCAGTACTTC. Residues: CASSPRVGNRDHEQYF.

The rearrangement links TRBV18 to TRBJ2-5; D is ambiguous. V was clipped by 3 bases and J by 4 bases, with 6 bases between them. The CDR3 extends over 12 amino acids. Germline V lookup: CDR1 KGHSH, CDR2 LQKENI. The CDR3 sequence: CASSPSGETQYF. The CDR3 DNA is TGTGCCAGCTCACCCTCCGGAGAGACCCAGTACTTC.

This rearrangement joins TRBV10-3 to TRBJ2-7, with 10 positions matching TRBD2. The germline V gene has CDR1 ENHRY and CDR2 SYGVKD. The CDR3 is 13 amino acids. V lost 9 bases, J lost 7 bases, and 9 bases stayed unmatched. The CDR3 nucleotides read TGTGCCATTTCCGGGACTAGCGTCGGTGAGCAGTACTTC. Protein: CAISGTSVGEQYF.

The V and J genes are TRBV27 and TRBJ2-1; 13 bases match TRBD2. This CDR3 is 16 amino acids long. The ends lost 4 bases at V and 6 bases at J; junction bases unmatched: 6. The germline CDR1 and CDR2 sequences are MNHEY and SMNVEV (reference sequence). DNA of the CDR3: TGTGCCAGCAGTTCCTGGACTAGCGGGAGAACCAATGAGCAGTTCTTC. The encoded protein is CASSSWTSGRTNEQFF.

V and J are TRBV3-1 (or the pseudogene TRBV3-2) and TRBJ2-1; D might be TRBD1 (5 bases). This CDR3 has 15 residues. The ends were cut back, 4 bases at V and 1 base at J, with 11 bases in the middle. The germline V gene has CDR1 LGHDT and CDR2 YNNKEL (reference sequence). The CDR3 here is CASSPRQGSYNEQFF. In DNA form, the CDR3 reads TGTGCCAGCAGCCCCCGGCAGGGTTCCTACAATGAGCAGTTCTTC.

The rearrangement uses TRBV11-1 and TRBJ1-2; 7 bases are a match to TRBD1. CDR1 and CDR2 (germline): SGHAT, FQDESV (reference sequence). Losses at the gene ends were 5 bases for V and 0 bases for J; bases not matched to a gene: 9. This CDR3 is built from 16 residues. This CDR3 is CASSIPGQRPNYGYTF. Written as DNA, the CDR3 is TGTGCCAGCAGCATCCCGGGACAGAGACCTAACTATGGCTACACCTTC.

The CDR3 sequence is CASSLTGGSNEQFF. As DNA, the CDR3 is TGTGCCAGCAGCCTGACAGGGGGGAGCAATGAGCAGTTCTTC. The V and J genes are TRBV11-2 and TRBJ2-1, with 9 bases identical to TRBD1. The CDR3 runs 14 residues. Germline CDR1 is SGHAT and CDR2 is FQNNGV. Trimming at V came to 5 bases and at J to 6 bases, leaving 5 bases not matched to a gene.

V usage is TRBV7-6 and J usage is TRBJ2-3; 9 bases are shared with TRBD2. From germline, CDR1 is SGHVS and CDR2 FNYEAQ. The ends lost 1 base at V and 0 bases at J; junction bases unmatched: 8. CDR3 length: 18 amino acids. DNA for the CDR3: TGTGCCAGCAGCTTAGGGGCGGGAGGGCCCTCTAGCACAGATACGCAGTATTTT. Translating it yields CASSLGAGGPSSTDTQYF.

V usage is TRBV1 and J usage is TRBJ1-1; the table's D call TRBD1 went unverified against the DNA. TRBV1 is annotated as a pseudogene. The CDR3 has 15 residues. CDR3 loop: CTSSQPARGNTEAFF. CDR3 sequence (DNA): TGCACCAGCAGCCAACCGGCCAGGGGGAACACTGAAGCTTTCTTT.

The chain uses TRBV11-3 and TRBJ2-5; 9 nucleotides match TRBD1. The CDR3 has 15 amino acids. With V trimmed by 5 bases and J by 2 bases, 6 bases remained unmatched. CDR1 SGHNT and CDR2 YENEEA come from the germline V gene. In DNA, the CDR3 is TGTGCCAGCAGCGCAATGGGACAGGGACAAGAGACCCAGTACTTC. Protein product: CASSAMGQGQETQYF. The full variable domain, with the rest looked up from reference TRBV11-3 and TRBJ2-5, is EAGVVQSPRYKIIEKKQPVAFWCNPISGHNTLYWYLQNLGQGPELLIRYENEEAVDDSQLPKDRFSAERLKGVDSTLKIQPAELGDSAVYLCASSAMGQGQETQYFGPGTRLLVL.

This clone has more than one count but fewer than ten. V is TRBV21-1 and J is TRBJ2-7; the table's D call of TRBD1 was not tested on the DNA. TRBV21-1 is a listed pseudogene. The CDR3 is 17 residues long. The CDR3 loop is CASSNHDRDCFWREQYF. Written as DNA, the CDR3 is TGTGCCAGCAGCAACCACGACAGGGATTGTTTTTGGAGGGAGCAGTACTTC.

This clone was observed a single time. The chain has TRBV5-6 and TRBJ2-4; 7 bases are shared with TRBD2. Trimming at V came to 4 bases and at J to 0 bases, leaving 13 bases not matched to a gene. CDR1 and CDR2 (germline): SGHDT, YYEEEE. The CDR3 consists of 18 residues. CDR3 sequence reads: CASSLGVGGGLAKNIQYF. In DNA, the CDR3 is TGTGCCAGCAGCCTTGGTGTGGGGGGAGGGTTAGCCAAAAACATTCAGTACTTC.

The V and J genes are TRBV14 and TRBJ2-2; a weak D match, TRBD2 (5 bases). The ends were cut back, 4 bases at V and 6 bases at J, with 15 bases in the middle. This CDR3 region has 15 residues. Germline values: CDR1 SGHDN, CDR2 FVKESK. The CDR3 coding sequence is TGTGCCAGCAGCCGAATGGTCGGAGCGGCCGGGGAGCTGTTTTTT. Encoded protein: CASSRMVGAAGELFF.

The chain recombines TRBV7-8 with TRBJ2-1; 14 nucleotides align to TRBD2. Germline V CDR1 and CDR2: SGHVS, FQNEAQ. There are 18 residues in the CDR3. V was pared by 1 base and J by 8 bases, with 10 bases of the junction left unmatched. In DNA form, the CDR3 reads TGTGCCAGCAGCTTAGACGGCCTGGGACTAGCGGGGGTCTATGAGCAGTTCTTC. It yields the protein CASSLDGLGLAGVYEQFF.

This clone was seen a few times. V is TRBV7-9 and J is TRBJ1-2; D gene uncertain. V gave up 3 bases and J gave up 10 bases, with 12 bases separating them. Germline V gives CDR1 SEHNR, CDR2 FQNEAQ (reference sequence). The CDR3 is 12 residues long. The CDR3: CASSFKQRDYTF. The CDR3 bases are TGTGCCAGCAGCTTTAAACAGAGGGACTACACCTTC. Filled out from reference TRBV7-9 and TRBJ1-2, the complete variable domain reads DTGVSQNPRHKITKRGQNVTFRCDPISEHNRLYWYRQTLGQGPEFLTYFQNEAQLEKSRLLSDRFSAERPKGSFSTLEIQRTEQGDSAMYLCASSFKQRDYTFGSGTRLTVV.

This chain uses TRBV19 with TRBJ2-3, with 10 bases identical to TRBD1. This CDR3 contains 14 residues. CDR1 is LNHDA and CDR2 is SQIVND in the germline V gene (reference sequence). J lost 4 bases, V lost 6 bases, and 4 bases had no gene match. CDR3 DNA: TGTGCCAGTAGCGACAGGGGGCAATCAGATACGCAGTATTTT. It specifies CASSDRGQSDTQYF. Complete variable domain (other parts from reference TRBV19 and TRBJ2-3): DGGITQSPKYLFRKEGQNVTLSCEQNLNHDAMYWYRQDPGQGLRLIYYSQIVNDFQKGDIAEGYSVSREKKESFPLTVTSAQKNPTAFYLCASSDRGQSDTQYFGPGTRLTVL.

This chain connects TRBV14 to TRBJ2-3, with 7 bases aligning to TRBD1. Germline assignment: CDR1 SGHDN and CDR2 FVKESK. This CDR3 is 16 amino acids long. The V gene end was trimmed by 4 bases and the J gene end by 5 bases; junction bases not matched to a gene: 12. CDR3 in amino acids: CASSPLRGGRGDTQYF. The CDR3 DNA reads TGTGCCAGCAGCCCCCTTCGAGGGGGCCGTGGAGATACGCAGTATTTT.

The CDR3 is CASSRDRGPNTGELFF. Written as DNA, the CDR3 is TGTGCCAGCAGTCGAGACAGGGGCCCCAACACCGGGGAGCTGTTTTTT. The chain employs TRBV28 and TRBJ2-2, with 8 positions matching TRBD1. CDR3 size: 16 residues. The V gene end was trimmed by 5 bases and the J gene end by 2 bases; junction bases not matched to a gene: 7. CDR1 is MDHEN, CDR2 SYDVKM, per germline.

Notes on this clone: Sequence at one end of the junction differs from germline and may be a read error. Other DNA sequences in the sample encode the same CDR3. The chain joins TRBV9 to TRBJ1-2; tentative D call: TRBD1 (5 bases). The CDR3 extends over 12 amino acids. Germline CDR1 and CDR2: SGDLS and YYNGEE. CDR3: CATSGGKNGYTF. CDR3 bases: TGTGCCACTAGCGGGGGGAAAAATGGTTACACCTTC.